The sequence of this T cell receptor (beta chain) was determined in a study of blood T cell repertoires in COVID-19. The protocol was immunoSEQ multiplex PCR, while the TCRdb copy is restricted to in-frame clones and leaves out a portion. The data hold about 170,000 clones, with around nine tenths observed a single time. Sequencing was carried out using peripheral blood. This receptor was obtained from a woman older than 75 with COVID-19, enrolled during active disease.

CDR3 loop: CASSSGFVGDYGYTF. In nucleotides, the CDR3 is TGTGCCAGCAGTTCCGGTTTTGTGGGCGACTATGGCTACACCTTC. The chain uses TRBV28 and TRBJ1-2, with unresolved D. V lost 4 bases and J 3 bases, leaving 15 bases between the germline ends. CDR3 length: 15 amino acids. Germline V gene lookup returns CDR1 MDHEN and CDR2 SYDVKM.